The 4 T cell receptor beta chains below were found in one sample sequenced in a study of graft-versus-host responses after intestinal transplantation. The method was immunoSEQ multiplex PCR; TCRdb's version includes in-frame clones alone and lacks a portion of them. The sample holds approximately 100,000 clones, over 75% seen once. These TCRs are of unknown antigen specificity. The starting material was unstimulated CD4+ T cells sorted from spleen or lymph node cells, obtained before intestinal transplant. The receptors were gathered from a human donor who received an intestinal transplant.

The chain combines TRBV11-2 with TRBJ2-7; D remains unclear. This CDR3 contains 17 residues. V dropped 5 bases and J dropped 1 base, with 21 bases sitting between them. CDR1 and CDR2 (germline): SGHAT, FQNNGV. CDR3 sequence: CASSPPHGRSGSYEQYF. DNA of the CDR3: TGTGCCAGCAGCCCCCCCCACGGGCGGTCCGGGTCCTACGAGCAGTACTTC. Filled out from reference TRBV11-2 and TRBJ2-7, the complete variable domain reads EAGVAQSPRYKIIEKRQSVAFWCNPISGHATLYWYQQILGQGPKLLIQFQNNGVVDDSQLPKDRFSAERLKGVDSTLKIQPAKLEDSAVYLCASSPPHGRSGSYEQYFGPGTRLTVT.

The chain is built from TRBV27 and TRBJ2-3, with 8 bases aligning to TRBD2. The CDR3 covers 14 residues. J gave up 0 bases and V 10 bases, and 6 bases lay outside the gene matches. Germline V CDR1 and CDR2: MNHEY, SMNVEV (reference sequence). CDR3 nucleotides: TGTGCCATACTAGCGGCGCCTAGCACAGATACGCAGTATTTT. It encodes CAILAAPSTDTQYF.

The chain recombines TRBV6-6 with TRBJ2-7; TRBD2 might be the D (5 bases). CDR3 size: 15 residues. The germline V and J ends were trimmed by 6 bases and 0 bases, with 15 bases remaining between them. CDR1 and CDR2 (germline): MNHNY, SVGAGI (reference sequence). This CDR3 reads CASRELAVGSYEQYF. CDR3 DNA sequence: TGTGCCAGCAGGGAGCTAGCCGTCGGCTCCTACGAGCAGTACTTC.

The gene calls are TRBV19 and TRBJ2-3; the match to TRBD1 covers 8 bases. CDR3 length: 14 amino acids. Germline V CDR1 and CDR2: LNHDA, SQIVND (reference sequence). V trimming: 6 bases; J trimming: 6 bases; junction bases outside the gene matches: 8. The CDR3 loop reads CASSYRQGSDTQYF. The CDR3 DNA is TGTGCCAGTAGCTACCGACAGGGGTCGGATACGCAGTATTTT.